Listed below are T cell receptor beta chains from one sample, sequenced in a study of blood T cells in healthy people across ages. TCRdb passed the 5' RACE reads through MiXCR, listing each CDR3 protein once. The table shows approximately 1.5 million distinct CDR3 sequences, with about 32% occurring only once. Sequenced: blood. The receptors shown here come from a woman younger than 45 in good health. Each CDR3 is given with its conserved first and last residue. D genes are given only for firm matches. Rows give clone size only sometimes, using once, few, many, or a class for an expanded clone.

j_call clone_size d_call v_call cdr3_length cdr3_aa cdr3_nt
TRBJ1-1 . TRBD1 TRBV10-3 17 CAISPTHPGQGATEAFF TGTGCCATCAGTCCCACCCACCCGGGACAGGGGGCGACTGAAGCTTTCTTT
TRBJ2-1 . . TRBV5-1 18 CTSSFPDWSRTSYNEQFF TGCACCAGCAGCTTCCCTGACTGGTCCAGGACCTCCTACAATGAGCAGTTCTTC
TRBJ2-3 . . TRBV6-5 15 CASRSGQAWADTQYF TGTGCCAGCAGAAGTGGGCAGGCCTGGGCAGATACGCAGTATTTT
TRBJ1-5 . TRBD1 TRBV2 14 CASRSDRDYQPQHF TGTGCCAGCCGATCCGACAGGGACTATCAGCCCCAGCATTTT
TRBJ2-1 many TRBD1 TRBV29-1 14 CSVVGQGSYNEQFF TGCAGCGTTGTGGGACAGGGCTCCTACAATGAGCAGTTCTTC
TRBJ2-7 many TRBD2 TRBV4-1 16 CASSQDRAGLAHEQYF TGCGCCAGCAGCCAAGATCGTGCGGGACTAGCCCACGAGCAGTACTTC
TRBJ1-6 once . TRBV27 15 CASRKDSSAYSPLHF TGTGCCAGCAGAAAAGACAGCTCGGCGTATTCACCCCTCCACTTT
TRBJ2-7 . TRBD1 TRBV11-2 16 CASSRRTGGAAYEQYF TGTGCCAGCAGCCGCCGGACAGGGGGCGCCGCCTACGAGCAGTACTTC
TRBJ2-7 many . TRBV28 14 CASSFYGYTYEQYF TGTGCCAGCAGTTTTTACGGGTATACCTACGAGCAGTACTTC
TRBJ1-6 . . TRBV28 18 CASSLDVRTAEGNSPLHF TGTGCCAGCAGTTTGGACGTCCGGACAGCCGAGGGAAATTCACCCCTCCACTTT
TRBJ2-7 many . TRBV27 17 CASSFVTPGFGAYEQYF TGTGCCAGCAGTTTTGTCACCCCAGGGTTCGGGGCCTACGAGCAGTACTTC
TRBJ2-4 . . TRBV21-1 16 CASSKVRPDDKNIQYF TGTGCCAGCAGCAAAGTTCGGCCCGACGACAAAAACATTCAGTACTTC
TRBJ2-7 . . TRBV10-3 14 CAISNSDTSYEQYF TGTGCCATCAGTAACTCAGACACTTCCTACGAGCAGTACTTC
TRBJ2-7 . TRBD2 TRBV5-1 18 CASSLAPSGRAVSYEQYF TGCGCCAGCAGCCTGGCCCCTAGCGGGAGGGCGGTTTCCTACGAGCAGTACTTC
TRBJ2-3 . TRBD2 TRBV15 18 CATSRPLRGGGATDTQYF TGTGCCACCAGCAGACCCCTCCGAGGCGGGGGGGCAACAGATACGCAGTATTTT
TRBJ1-4 . . TRBV28 12 CASLGLNERLFF TGTGCCAGCTTAGGGCTTAATGAAAGACTGTTTTTT
TRBJ1-2 . . TRBV21-1 10 CARRGVGYTF TGTGCCCGAAGGGGGGTTGGCTACACCTTC
TRBJ2-7 . . TRBV28 18 CASSPSSSLAESFYEQYF TGTGCCAGCAGTCCCTCTTCCTCTTTAGCGGAGTCCTTCTACGAGCAGTACTTC
TRBJ2-5 . . TRBV20-1 15 CSARDAEGPGETQYF TGCAGTGCTAGAGATGCGGAAGGGCCGGGGGAGACCCAGTACTTC
TRBJ2-3 once TRBD1 TRBV7-8 17 CASSKNSGTGSTDTQYF TGTGCCAGCAGCAAAAACTCCGGGACAGGATCCACAGATACGCAGTATTTT
TRBJ2-7 few TRBD2 TRBV4-2 18 CASSQKGLAGELAYEQYF TGTGCCAGCAGCCAAAAGGGACTAGCGGGAGAGCTGGCCTACGAGCAGTACTTC
TRBJ2-1 few . TRBV5-1 17 CASSPHPWDPTNNEQFF TGCGCCAGCAGCCCCCACCCATGGGACCCTACCAACAATGAGCAGTTCTTC
TRBJ2-7 few . TRBV29-1 15 CSVEEGSGTNNEQYF TGCAGCGTTGAAGAGGGTTCCGGGACAAACAACGAGCAGTACTTC
TRBJ2-1 . TRBD1 TRBV4-1 17 CASSQERGPSSYNEQFF TGCGCCAGCAGCCAAGAGAGGGGGCCTAGCTCCTACAATGAGCAGTTCTTC
TRBJ2-3 . TRBD2 TRBV5-1 17 CASSLGLAGVFADTQYF TGCGCCAGCAGCCTAGGACTAGCGGGAGTTTTTGCAGATACGCAGTATTTT
TRBJ2-5 few TRBD2 TRBV30 16 CAWSWPGLAGSETQYF TGTGCCTGGAGTTGGCCGGGGCTAGCGGGTTCCGAGACCCAGTACTTC
TRBJ2-5 few . TRBV6-5 18 CASSYSVALAGGPETQYF TGTGCCAGCAGTTACTCCGTCGCTCTAGCCGGGGGCCCAGAGACCCAGTACTTC
TRBJ2-1 . TRBD2 TRBV12-5 13 CASGSSGGDEQFF TGTGCTAGTGGTTCTTCGGGGGGGGATGAGCAGTTCTTC
TRBJ2-3 few TRBD2 TRBV9 15 CASSLLAGEADTQYF TGTGCCAGCAGCCTACTAGCGGGGGAGGCAGATACGCAGTATTTT
TRBJ2-3 . . TRBV12-3/TRBV12-4 16 CASLQQGGPSTDTQYF TGTGCCAGCCTTCAACAAGGGGGTCCAAGCACAGATACGCAGTATTTT
TRBJ2-1 . TRBD2 TRBV5-5 14 CASRGLAGTNEQFF TGTGCCAGCAGGGGACTAGCTGGTACCAATGAGCAGTTCTTC
TRBJ2-1 few TRBD2 TRBV5-6 16 CASSLGLAGGFNEQFF TGTGCCAGCAGCTTGGGACTCGCGGGAGGGTTCAATGAGCAGTTCTTC
TRBJ2-5 many TRBD2 TRBV9 14 CASSEGTSGKTQYF TGTGCCAGCAGCGAGGGGACTAGCGGGAAGACCCAGTACTTC
TRBJ1-5 many . TRBV20-1 14 CSARQGPSNQPQHF TGCAGTGCTAGACAGGGGCCAAGCAATCAGCCCCAGCATTTT
TRBJ1-1 . . TRBV7-6 15 CASSHLTDTNTEAFF TGTGCCAGCAGCCACCTGACGGATACTAACACTGAAGCTTTCTTT
TRBJ1-2 few . TRBV27 16 CASSTQRQAANYGYTF TGTGCCAGCAGTACCCAACGACAGGCAGCTAACTATGGCTACACCTTC
TRBJ2-3 once TRBD2 TRBV4-2 16 CASSQVQREGEDAQYF TGTGCCAGCAGCCAAGTCCAACGGGAGGGGGAAGATGCGCAGTATTTT
TRBJ2-3 many . TRBV7-9 12 CASSPHGDTQYF TGTGCCAGCAGCCCTCATGGGGATACGCAGTATTTT
TRBJ2-3 . TRBD2 TRBV20-1 15 CSASRASGGTDTQYF TGCAGTGCTAGCAGGGCTAGCGGGGGGACAGATACGCAGTATTTT
TRBJ2-5 . TRBD2 TRBV10-3 16 CAISDPGLAGVETQYF TGTGCCATCAGCGATCCGGGACTAGCGGGGGTTGAGACCCAGTACTTC